Presented here are 18 T cell receptor beta chains from one specimen sequenced in a study of CD8+ T cells in alopecia areata. TCR sequencing used cDNA made by reverse transcription of extracted RNA. The assay was immunoSEQ multiplex PCR, and TCRdb's table has in-frame clones only and misses some. The repertoire has tens of thousands of clones, roughly 51% of them found once; the top ten carry about 6%. Sequences were obtained from NKG2D-high CD8+ T cells sorted from blood. These receptors all stem from a human donor with alopecia areata.

The J gene is TRBJ2-1, the V gene TRBV29-1; tentatively, D is TRBD1 (5 bases). The germline V and J ends were trimmed by 3 bases and 7 bases, with 13 bases remaining between them. The CDR3 covers 13 residues. In germline, CDR1 is SQVTM, CDR2 ANQGSEA. This CDR3 is CSVEVAGRNEQFF. The CDR3 DNA reads TGCAGCGTTGAGGTGGCAGGGCGTAATGAGCAGTTCTTC.

CDR3 coding DNA: TGTGCCAGCACCCCCGGGGGAATAGATGGCTACACCTTC. This codes for CASTPGGIDGYTF. The rearrangement links TRBV6-6 to TRBJ1-2; possible D gene TRBD1, 5 bases. This CDR3 has 13 residues. Germline CDR1 and CDR2: MNHNY and SVGAGI (reference sequence). V was clipped by 7 bases and J by 6 bases, with 15 bases between them.

The genes are TRBV4-1 and TRBJ2-7; D gene unclear. The CDR3 sequence is 11 residues long. Trimming took off 1 base at V and 7 bases at J, with 5 bases between the two ends. Germline V lookup: CDR1 MGHRA, CDR2 YSYEKL. CDR3 protein: CASSQGEEQYF. DNA for the CDR3: TGCGCCAGCAGCCAAGGGGAAGAGCAGTACTTC.

The genes are TRBV29-1 and TRBJ2-7; 13 bases are shared with TRBD2. Germline-derived CDR1 and CDR2 are SQVTM and ANQGSEA. The ends lost 1 base at V and 7 bases at J; junction bases unmatched: 7. The CDR3 extends over 15 amino acids. The CDR3 DNA is TGCAGCGTTGAAGCGCGGACTAGCGGGAGTTTTGAGCAGTACTTC. This translates into CSVEARTSGSFEQYF.

The rearrangement uses TRBV7-9 and TRBJ2-4; D gene unclear. Germline V CDR1 and CDR2: SEHNR, FQNEAQ (reference sequence). This CDR3 contains 12 residues. The V and J ends lost 3 bases and 6 bases respectively, with 6 bases between them. CDR3 loop: CASSFDTNIQYF. CDR3 DNA sequence: TGTGCCAGCAGCTTTGACACAAACATTCAGTACTTC.

This clone was detected a few times. A junction end diverges from the germline sequence, so it may reflect a read error. This same CDR3 is encoded by further DNA sequences in the sample. This chain links TRBV28 with TRBJ2-7; D possibly corresponds to TRBD2 (5 bases). This CDR3 spans 12 amino acids. From germline, CDR1 is MDHEN and CDR2 SYDVKM. The CDR3 DNA sequence: TGCGCCAGCAGTTTACCTCGGGGTGGGCAGTACTTC. It codes for CASSLPRGGQYF.

The V gene is TRBV27, the J gene TRBJ2-7, with no clear D. The V and J ends lost 5 bases and 2 bases respectively, with 13 bases between them. This CDR3 has 14 amino acids. Germline V CDR1 and CDR2: MNHEY, SMNVEV (reference sequence). CDR3: CASSPYATPYEQYF. CDR3 bases: TGTGCCAGCAGTCCGTACGCCACCCCCTACGAGCAGTACTTC.

This clone was counted between two and nine times. The genes are TRBV4-2 and TRBJ2-5; 8 bases match TRBD1. Trimming cost V 1 base and J 5 bases; bases outside gene matches: 18. The germline CDR1 and CDR2 sequences are LGHNA and YNFKEQ. This CDR3 region has 19 residues. The CDR3 spells CASSQARMYQGAEGETQYF. CDR3 DNA sequence: TGTGCCAGCAGCCAAGCTCGTATGTACCAGGGGGCCGAAGGGGAGACCCAGTACTTC.

The chain employs TRBV7-9 and TRBJ1-3; no clear D. The V and J ends lost 5 bases and 0 bases respectively, with 20 bases between them. The CDR3 totals 18 residues. The germline V gene has CDR1 SEHNR and CDR2 FQNEAQ (reference sequence). CDR3 bases: TGTGCCAGCAGCCCTAGAGGGCTGCCAGGATCCTCTGGAAACACCATATATTTT. Translation: CASSPRGLPGSSGNTIYF.

The rearrangement uses TRBV27 and TRBJ2-3; D is possibly TRBD1 (5 bases). The CDR3 contains 13 residues. Germline lookup yields CDR1 MNHEY and CDR2 SMNVEV (reference sequence). The V end lost 2 bases, the J end lost 4 bases, and 7 bases lay between the germline ends. CDR3 protein: CASSLLGADTQYF. The CDR3 bases are TGTGCCAGCAGTTTACTAGGGGCAGATACGCAGTATTTT.

This chain joins TRBV9 and TRBJ2-2, with no clear D. The germline CDR1 and CDR2 sequences are SGDLS and YYNGEE. Trimming removed 3 bases at V and 3 bases at J, with 6 bases between. The CDR3 totals 13 residues. CDR3 loop: CASSARDTGELFF. The CDR3 DNA reads as TGTGCCAGCAGCGCCCGGGACACCGGGGAGCTGTTTTTT. The whole variable domain, remainder taken from reference TRBV9 and TRBJ2-2, is DSGVTQTPKHLITATGQRVTLRCSPRSGDLSVYWYQQSLDQGLQFLIQYYNGEERAKGNILERFSAQQFPDLHSELNLSSLELGDSALYFCASSARDTGELFFGEGSRLTVL.

This chain connects TRBV19 to TRBJ2-3; tentatively, D is TRBD1 (5 bases). This CDR3 spans 15 amino acids. The germline gives CDR1 LNHDA, CDR2 SQIVND (reference sequence). Deletions cut 6 bases from V and 0 bases from J, with 13 bases between. This CDR3 reads CASSSQGYSTDTQYF. CDR3 DNA sequence: TGTGCCAGTAGCTCCCAGGGCTACAGCACAGATACGCAGTATTTT. Filled out from reference TRBV19 and TRBJ2-3, the complete variable domain reads DGGITQSPKYLFRKEGQNVTLSCEQNLNHDAMYWYRQDPGQGLRLIYYSQIVNDFQKGDIAEGYSVSREKKESFPLTVTSAQKNPTAFYLCASSSQGYSTDTQYFGPGTRLTVL.

The chain recombines TRBV9 with TRBJ2-1, with 10 bases lining up with TRBD2. Germline trimming cut 3 bases from V and 3 bases from J; bases unmatched to any gene: 3. The CDR3 spans 15 residues. Germline CDR1 SGDLS, CDR2 YYNGEE. DNA for the CDR3: TGTGCCAGCAGCGCAGGACTAGCGGTCTACAATGAGCAGTTCTTC. This codes for CASSAGLAVYNEQFF.

In this sample, this clone turned up a few times. This chain uses TRBV5-1 with TRBJ1-6; D might be TRBD1 (5 bases). The CDR3 has 15 amino acids. V was shortened by 4 bases and J by 7 bases, with 15 bases between the two germline ends. Germline-derived CDR1 and CDR2 are SGHRS and YFSETQ. CDR3 DNA sequence: TGCGCCAGCAGCCCGGCGGGGGTAGGGAATTCACCCCTCCACTTT. Amino acid sequence: CASSPAGVGNSPLHF.

The chain uses TRBV9 and TRBJ2-2; 7 bases agree with TRBD2. CDR1 and CDR2 (germline): SGDLS, YYNGEE. V lost 1 base and J lost 3; bases outside the gene matches: 9. The CDR3 covers 17 residues. The CDR3 region is CASSVRSGGGDTGELFF. The CDR3 DNA follows: TGTGCCAGCAGCGTAAGGTCGGGAGGTGGGGACACCGGGGAGCTGTTTTTT.

The chain links TRBV4-3 to TRBJ2-1, with TRBD2 matching 7 bases. V dropped 0 bases and J dropped 0; count of bases not matched to a gene: 8. This CDR3 has 18 amino acids. Germline V gene lookup returns CDR1 LGHNA and CDR2 YSLEER. CDR3 bases: TGCGCCAGCAGCCAAGAAGGTGGGAGGGCCCTCTCCTACAATGAGCAGTTCTTC. Protein sequence: CASSQEGGRALSYNEQFF.

About this clone itself: In the same sample, other DNA sequences code for this CDR3. V gene TRBV4-1 combines with J gene TRBJ1-2, with D tentatively TRBD1 (6 bases). With 1 base removed from V and 3 bases from J, the gap between germline ends came to 9 bases. CDR1 MGHRA and CDR2 YSYEKL come from the germline V gene. This CDR3 region has 14 residues. CDR3 amino acids: CASSQVRGDYGYTF. The CDR3, as DNA: TGCGCCAGCAGCCAAGTCAGGGGAGACTATGGCTACACCTTC.

The chain has TRBV7-9 and TRBJ1-2; 7 nucleotides align to TRBD1. The ends lost 7 bases at V and 3 bases at J; junction bases unmatched: 5. The CDR3 consists of 13 residues. The germline CDR1 and CDR2 sequences are SEHNR and FQNEAQ (reference sequence). Written as DNA, the CDR3 is TGTGCCAGCACCCACACAGGGGACTATGGCTACACCTTC. This translates into CASTHTGDYGYTF.